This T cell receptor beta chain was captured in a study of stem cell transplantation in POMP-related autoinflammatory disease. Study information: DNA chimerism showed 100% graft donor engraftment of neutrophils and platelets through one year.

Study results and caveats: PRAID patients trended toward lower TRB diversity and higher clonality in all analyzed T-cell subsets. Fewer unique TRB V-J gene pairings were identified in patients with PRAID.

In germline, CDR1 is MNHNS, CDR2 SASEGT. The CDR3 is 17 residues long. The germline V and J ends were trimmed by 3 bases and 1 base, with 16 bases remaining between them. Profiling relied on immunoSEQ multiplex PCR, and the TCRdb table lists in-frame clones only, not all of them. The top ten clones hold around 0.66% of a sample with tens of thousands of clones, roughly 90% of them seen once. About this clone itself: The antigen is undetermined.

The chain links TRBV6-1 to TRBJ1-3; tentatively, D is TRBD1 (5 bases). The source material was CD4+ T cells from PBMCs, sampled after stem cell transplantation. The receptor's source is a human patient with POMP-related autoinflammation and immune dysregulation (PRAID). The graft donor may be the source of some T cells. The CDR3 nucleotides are TGTGCCAGCAGTGAGCTCCCAGGGACGTTTTCTGGAAACACCATATATTTT. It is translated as CASSELPGTFSGNTIYF.